What follows is one TCR beta chain and its context. The antigen remains unidentified. Germline CDR1 is SGDLS and CDR2 is YYNGEE. The CDR3 loop spans 14 amino acids. Trimming removed 5 bases at V and 0 bases at J, with 8 bases between. This sample is part of a study of T cell responses to AZD1222 COVID-19 vaccine. Study-wide points: Scientists sampled the repertoires only once the peak T cell response had passed. Donors in the cohort were predominantly white British and more often female, and clonal diversity was possibly underestimated. Receipt of two AZD1222 doses was followed by a rise in Spike-specific TCR breadth and depth.

Some clones are missing from TCRdb's copy, which holds only in-frame ones; the method was immunoSEQ multiplex PCR. This sample carries 130,000 to 150,000 clones, about 92% of them seen once, and the ten largest clones take approximately 12%. The sequence derives from an adult who had recovered from COVID-19. This chain connects TRBV9 to TRBJ2-2, with D unclear. The sample in question was peripheral blood, obtained after recovery from COVID-19. CDR3 loop: CASRETPNTGELFF. The CDR3 bases are TGTGCCAGCAGAGAGACACCGAACACCGGGGAGCTGTTTTTT.